The entry that follows covers one T cell receptor beta chain sequence. What it binds is unknown. The data belong to a study of shared clonotypes between healthy human individuals. V shed 7 bases, J shed 3 bases, and the junction held 4 bases outside the gene matches. In germline, CDR1 is MNHEY, CDR2 SMNVEV (reference sequence). The CDR3 has 14 amino acids. Donors were healthy HIV-negative adults without recently reported acute infections or vaccinations. Sequencing used immunoSEQ multiplex PCR; TCRdb keeps in-frame clones, though not all of them. The sample carries 300,000 or so clones, approximately 79% recorded once. Study observations and caveats: Clonotypes shared by all four donors outscored non-shared clonotypes in generation probability. An expected dependence of interdonor clonotype sharing on sequencing depth was noted.

The chain employs TRBV27 and TRBJ2-1, with 9 bases that match TRBD2. This TCR was recovered from a man aged 25-45 years in good health. Sequencing was done on a sample of memory CD4+ T cells sorted from blood. Subset: CD45RA-negative fraction. This CDR3 reads CASKRLAVYNEQFF. In DNA, the CDR3 is TGTGCCAGCAAGCGACTAGCGGTCTACAATGAGCAGTTCTTC.